This paragraph covers one TCR beta chain sequence. Residents of 24 US areas, aged about 18 to 100 years, made up the participants. Participants' reported clinical history set cohort assignment. Produced via immunoSEQ multiplex PCR; TCRdb's table is partial and in-frame only. The sample records approximately 220,000 clones, approximately 81% being singletons. The sample comes from a study of blood T cell repertoires in COVID-19. About the research overall: Samples representing acute and convalescent COVID-19 were sourced from the United States, Italy and Spain. T cells, B-cell-depleted T cells, or PBMCs supplied cDNA or gDNA.

This receptor was obtained from a man aged 35 to 55 who had recovered from COVID-19. Sequencing was performed on PBMCs or T cells enriched from blood (not recorded which).

As DNA, the CDR3 is TGTGCCAGCTCACATCCTCTAGCGGCAGAGACCCAGTACTTC. Residues: CASSHPLAAETQYF. The chain recombines TRBV18 with TRBJ2-5, with 7 positions matching TRBD2. Germline V CDR1 and CDR2: KGHSH, LQKENI. With V trimmed by 4 bases and J by 4 bases, 6 bases remained unmatched. This CDR3 region has 14 residues.